The 17 T cell receptor beta chains reported below all come from one sample, sequenced in a study of blood T cells in healthy people across ages (dated by TCRdb to the mid-2010s). The library was built by means of 5' RACE. The data were produced on an Illumina HiSeq 2500. A second PCR of about 7 to 12 cycles was performed with a sample-barcoded 5' primer and a J-beta primer mix. Starting from the raw public reads, TCRdb applied fastp trimming at Q25, assembled clones with MiXCR and retained in-frame beta chains. Merged by CDR3 protein, the rows form single entries marked with the most common genes and DNA. Within this sample are roughly 500,000 distinct CDR3 sequences, with 27% of them counted one time only. The ten most abundant clones make up 18% of the sample. Sequencing used blood. The receptors stem from an older woman in good health.

This clonotype was counted only a few times. The chain is built from TRBV9 and TRBJ2-1; weak D call: TRBD1 (5 bases). V lost 0 bases and J lost 7, with 8 bases in between. CDR3 length: 13 amino acids. CDR1 SGDLS and CDR2 YYNGEE come from the germline V gene. CDR3 DNA: TGTGCCAGCAGCGTAGGACAGCAGAATGAGCAGTTCTTC. Encoded protein: CASSVGQQNEQFF.

This clonotype was picked up many times. This chain links TRBV12-3 or TRBV12-4 with TRBJ2-6, with TRBD1 matching over 7 bases. This CDR3 has 15 residues. The V and J ends lost 6 bases and 4 bases, in that order; junction bases with no gene match: 6. The CDR3 DNA reads TGTGCCAGCAGCCGAACAGGGGCCGGGGCCAACGTCCTGACTTTC. This translates into CASSRTGAGANVLTF.

This clonotype was detected a few times. The chain joins TRBV3-1 to TRBJ2-5; unclear D gene. The length of the CDR3 is 11 residues. The germline V gene encodes CDR1 LGHDT and CDR2 YNNKEL (reference sequence). Trimming removed 1 base from V and 6 bases from J, with 3 bases in between. The CDR3 DNA reads as TGTGCCAGCAGCCAAGTGAAGACCCAGTACTTC. Residues: CASSQVKTQYF.

This rearrangement joins TRBV6-6 to TRBJ1-2; no clear D gene. The CDR3 length is 14 residues. The ends were cut back, 6 bases at V and 4 bases at J, with 15 bases in the middle. In germline, CDR1 is MNHNY, CDR2 SVGAGI (reference sequence). The DNA for the CDR3 is TGTGCCAGCAGCCAAGGCAGTGGACTCTATGGCTACACCTTC. Protein product: CASSQGSGLYGYTF.

This clonotype was seen only a few times. This chain uses TRBV5-1 with TRBJ1-1, with TRBD1 identical over 9 bases. Germline trimming cut 1 base from V and 3 bases from J; bases unmatched to any gene: 25. CDR1 is SGHRS and CDR2 is YFSETQ in the germline V gene. The CDR3 extends over 22 amino acids. The CDR3, as DNA: TGCGCCAGCAGCTTGCCGTCACCGGGACAGGGCCTTACCTCTTCAAGGTACACTGAAGCTTTCTTT. Amino acid sequence: CASSLPSPGQGLTSSRYTEAFF.

The V gene is TRBV20-1, the J gene TRBJ2-4, with TRBD1 as a possible D gene (6 bases). Trimming pared 3 bases from V and 3 bases from J, leaving 12 bases between. The CDR3 consists of 14 residues. Germline CDR1 DFQATT, CDR2 SNEGSKA (reference sequence). CDR3 bases: TGCAGTGCTAGCAGGGGCTCTAACAAAAACATTCAGTACTTC. Its translation is CSASRGSNKNIQYF.

V gene TRBV20-1 combines with J gene TRBJ1-2; D may be TRBD1 (5 bases). The CDR3 extends over 15 amino acids. The V gene lost 2 bases and the J gene lost 6 bases, with 19 bases spanning the gap. Germline assignment: CDR1 DFQATT and CDR2 SNEGSKA (reference sequence). CDR3 nucleotide sequence: TGCAGTGCTAGATCACCCGGGACCGGGCAGGATGGCTACACCTTC. It translates to CSARSPGTGQDGYTF.

V is TRBV4-1 and J is TRBJ2-5; perhaps TRBD1 as D (6 bases). The DNA end favors TRBJ2-7, so the J call may be wrong. Germline CDR1 and CDR2: MGHRA and YSYEKL. The length of the CDR3 is 14 residues. The CDR3: CASSPQGANYEQYF. The DNA for the CDR3 is TGCGCCAGCAGTCCACAGGGTGCCAACTACGAGCAGTACTTC.

This clonotype was counted a few times. The chain links TRBV18 to TRBJ2-5; tentative D call: TRBD2 (6 bases). The V gene lost 3 bases and the J gene lost 2 bases, with 13 bases spanning the gap. The CDR3 runs 15 residues. From germline, CDR1 is KGHSH and CDR2 LQKENI. The DNA of the CDR3 is TGTGCCAGCTCACCCTCGAGGCGGGGACAAGAGACCCAGTACTTC. It specifies CASSPSRRGQETQYF.

V and J are TRBV4-2 and TRBJ1-2, with a tentative D call TRBD1 (6 bases). Germline CDR1 is LGHNA and CDR2 is YNFKEQ. V was clipped by 0 bases and J by 6 bases, with 14 bases between them. The CDR3 spans 15 residues. The CDR3 here is CASSQDLSQGNGYTF. The CDR3 DNA sequence: TGTGCCAGCAGCCAAGATCTTAGCCAGGGGAATGGCTACACCTTC.

The chain couples TRBV2 to TRBJ2-1; 9 positions agree with TRBD2. With 7 bases clipped from V and 6 bases from J, the junction kept 4 bases outside the gene matches. This CDR3 has 13 amino acids. Germline-derived CDR1 and CDR2 are SNHLY and FYNNEI. This CDR3 reads CASTERGANEQFF. CDR3 in DNA: TGTGCCAGCACGGAGCGGGGGGCCAATGAGCAGTTCTTC. Using reference TRBV2 and TRBJ2-1 for the parts outside the CDR3, the full variable domain is EPEVTQTPSHQVTQMGQEVILRCVPISNHLYFYWYRQILGQKVEFLVSFYNNEISEKSEIFDDQFSVERPDGSNFTLKIRSTKLEDSAMYFCASTERGANEQFFGPGTRLTVL.

This clonotype was picked up many times. V gene TRBV5-1 combines with J gene TRBJ2-1; D might be TRBD1 (6 bases). Germline CDR1 reads SGHRS; CDR2 reads YFSETQ. Trimming took 3 bases from V and 7 from J, leaving 11 bases between them. The CDR3 loop spans 13 amino acids. The chain's CDR3 is CASSSAGENEQFF. The CDR3 DNA is TGCGCCAGCAGCTCGGCAGGGGAAAATGAGCAGTTCTTC.

The chain has TRBV2 and TRBJ2-7; D gene uncertain. The CDR3 covers 15 residues. V was pared by 3 bases and J by 5 bases, with 17 bases between. CDR1 is SNHLY and CDR2 is FYNNEI in the germline V gene. The CDR3 DNA reads TGTGCCAGCAGTGATGGAGTCCAACGTCGTCACGAGCAGTACTTC. Its translation is CASSDGVQRRHEQYF.

With regard to this clonotype: A read error may produce the germline difference seen at one junction end. The V call is TRBV15, the J call TRBJ2-7; D not certain. The CDR3 runs 12 residues. CDR1 and CDR2 (germline): LNHNV, YYDKDF (reference sequence). DNA for the CDR3: TGTGCCACCAGCAGAGGGGCCTACGGGCAGTACTTC. This gives the protein CATSRGAYGQYF. The full variable domain, completed using reference TRBV15 and TRBJ2-7, is DAMVIQNPRYQVTQFGKPVTLSCSQTLNHNVMYWYQQKSSQAPKLLFHYYDKDFNNEADTPDNFQSRRPNTSFCFLDIRSPGLGDTAMYLCATSRGAYGQYFGPGTRLTVT.

This clonotype was observed a handful of times. The chain couples TRBV6-6 to TRBJ2-4, with 7 nucleotides matching TRBD2. Per the germline V gene, CDR1 is MNHNY and CDR2 is SVGAGI (reference sequence). The V gene end was trimmed by 5 bases and the J gene end by 0 bases; junction bases not matched to a gene: 4. The CDR3 length is 15 residues. The CDR3 DNA is TGTGCCAGCAGTCGACTAGCACTAGCCAAAAACATTCAGTACTTC. Its translation: CASSRLALAKNIQYF.

The chain employs TRBV5-1 and TRBJ1-3; maybe TRBD1 (6 bases). The CDR3 is 18 residues long. Trimming cost V 1 base and J 0 bases, with 17 bases left between them. Germline-derived CDR1 and CDR2 are SGHRS and YFSETQ. The CDR3 sequence: CASSLLFTGGTSGNTIYF. The CDR3 DNA is TGCGCCAGCAGCTTGTTATTCACGGGGGGCACCTCTGGAAACACCATATATTTT.

This clonotype was seen a few times. The chain combines TRBV5-1 with TRBJ1-2, with 7 bases aligning to TRBD1. Germline values: CDR1 SGHRS, CDR2 YFSETQ. The length of the CDR3 is 14 residues. The V segment lost 2 bases and the J segment 8 bases; nucleotides outside the gene matches: 9. The DNA of the CDR3 is TGCGCCAGCAGCTTCCTTTCAGGGGGAGAGGGCTACACCTTC. Its protein is CASSFLSGGEGYTF. Full variable domain (outside the CDR3, taken from reference TRBV5-1 and TRBJ1-2): KAGVTQTPRYLIKTRGQQVTLSCSPISGHRSVSWYQQTPGQGLQFLFEYFSETQRNKGNFPGRFSGRQFSNSRSEMNVSTLELGDSALYLCASSFLSGGEGYTFGSGTRLTVV.